The following is a TCR beta chain sequence with its context. This table comes from immunoSEQ multiplex PCR, and its TCRdb copy is limited to in-frame clones, with some not included. The profile shows about 310,000 clones, around 90% of them singletons. These data are taken from a study of cytomegalovirus exposure and HLA in healthy donors. The length of the CDR3 is 14 residues. CDR1 is SGHKS, CDR2 YYEKEE, per germline (reference sequence). V was clipped by 4 bases and J by 6 bases, with 16 bases between them. V gene TRBV5-5 combines with J gene TRBJ1-1, with D possibly TRBD1 on 6 matching bases. The source material was PBMCs. The clonotype comes from a man younger than 40 in good health and CMV-seronegative. For the CDR3, the DNA is TGTGCCAGCAGCCGCGAACAGGGTAGGGCTGAAGCTTTCTTT. As protein: CASSREQGRAEAFF.